The subject of this entry is one T cell receptor beta chain. The sample holds one count of this clone. The antigen it binds to is not known. Base-call qualities are not available, and no considerably larger clone is one nucleotide away. This entry belongs to a study of identifying expanded T cells in peripheral blood (dated by TCRdb to about 2019). Some background on the complete study: Separate aliquots of the same genomic DNA pool were sequenced to produce technical replicates, and four replicates were compared in pairs. The paper's findings and limits, for the study overall: Variance in clone template counts between roughly 2-week samples significantly increased with total template count across all healthy donors. About 1.3 differentially abundant clones were flagged by the binomial model between technical replicates, whereas about 16 and 20 were flagged over roughly two weeks and four weeks, respectively. Across all healthy-donor time intervals, the beta-binomial model significantly lowered both the number of clones called differentially abundant and the false-positive rate. It was expected by the authors that biological variance in healthy repertoires might increase further over much longer intervals, such as months to years.

No immune events such as infections were documented for the healthy donors during the collection period. Blood repertoires from healthy donors were used as a training cohort for calibrating time-dependent variance in a beta-binomial model of differential abundance of T-cell clones. There were ten or so healthy donors in the training cohort, of whom 3 were female and 7 were male. The donors were between roughly 25 and 70 years old, with an average age of roughly 41 years. Whole blood from each healthy donor was obtained from a commercial supplier and was collected at three time points around 15 days apart. For immunosequencing, genomic DNA was extracted from unsorted whole blood. The immunoSEQ Assay, which relies on bias-controlled multiplex PCR amplification of genomic DNA, was used to profile TCRbeta CDR3 regions. Regarding the original processing steps: The absolute abundance of each unique TCRbeta CDR3 region was quantified after sequences were collapsed and filtered. Differential abundance was tested with a binomial (Fisher-equivalent) model and with a beta-binomial model adding time-dependent variance fitted from healthy donors. Any clone with fewer than 5 combined templates was excluded, and a clone was called differentially abundant if its Benjamini-Hochberg FDR was below 0.01. In the beta-binomial model, variance was expressed as a function of the total template count across the two samples, in the form v = (b*log(k)+a)^2. In TCRdb, the immuneACCESS table is reduced to in-frame sequences with V and J assigned. These tables do not hold every clone; where another copy was compared, an unresolved V gene accounts for under half, and the others remain unexplained. That table is the source of V, J and clone size, and D and trimming were worked out from the DNA. This sample gives about 78,000 clones in total; around 89% of them show up just once. Roughly 20% of the sample is in the top ten clones.

V is trimmed back by 0 bases and J by 6 bases, and the junction contains 4 bases that no gene match accounts for. CDR1 and CDR2 were assigned from the germline V gene as SGHRS and YFSETQ. From its cysteine to its phenylalanine, the CDR3 spans 16 amino acids. Left in the record is the CDR3 DNA by itself, 48 bases read in frame from the first base. This receptor chain uses TRBV5-1 and TRBJ2-1, with 12 bases aligning to TRBD2. This TCR was recovered from a person between 18 and 69 years old in good health. What was sequenced was blood. The CDR3 protein sequence reads: CASSLEWTSGVNEQFF. The sequenced DNA is TGCGCCAGCAGCTTGGAATGGACTAGCGGGGTCAATGAGCAGTTCTTC.